The 5 T cell receptor beta chains below come from one sample, sequenced in a study of regulatory and conventional T cells in RAG deficiency. Measured with immunoSEQ multiplex PCR; TCRdb has only the in-frame clones, and not every one. The sample includes about 9,400 clones, roughly 90% of them seen just once. Genomic DNA came from blood regulatory T cells gated CD4+ CD25-high CD127-low. This same sample was also taken into another study, of regulatory T cells. From that second work: Amplification used 52 TRBV primers and 13 TRBJ primers.

The sample taken for sequencing was Tregs sorted from blood. The receptor set was obtained from a human donor in good health.

This chain links TRBV7-9 with TRBJ1-1; maybe TRBD1 (5 bases). Germline values: CDR1 SEHNR, CDR2 FQNEAQ (reference sequence). This CDR3 has 14 residues. V lost 4 bases and J 8 bases, leaving 17 bases between the germline ends. The CDR3: CASSSGPNILEAFF. CDR3 nucleotides: TGTGCCAGCAGCTCGGGACCCAACATTTTGGAAGCTTTCTTT.

The chain carries TRBV6-1 and TRBJ1-2, with D possibly TRBD1 on 5 matching bases. Between the trimmed V and J ends, which lost 3 bases and 5 bases, there was a span of 22 bases. Germline CDR1 and CDR2: MNHNS and SASEGT. This CDR3 spans 17 amino acids. The CDR3 region is CASSERSQGQFTYGYTF. The CDR3 region has the DNA TGTGCCAGCAGTGAGAGGTCTCAGGGTCAGTTTACGTATGGCTACACCTTC.

The chain carries TRBV5-4 and TRBJ2-7; 11 bases fit TRBD2. The CDR3 extends over 15 amino acids. V shed 4 bases, J shed 5 bases, and the junction held 8 bases outside the gene matches. Germline lookup yields CDR1 SGHNT and CDR2 YYREEE (reference sequence). The CDR3 DNA is TGTGCCAGCAGCCGAACAGGACTAGCGGGCCACGAGCAGTACTTC. It is translated as CASSRTGLAGHEQYF. The whole variable domain, filled in from reference TRBV5-4 and TRBJ2-7, reads ETGVTQSPTHLIKTRGQQVTLRCSSQSGHNTVSWYQQALGQGPQFIFQYYREEENGRGNFPPRFSGLQFPNYSSELNVNALELDDSALYLCASSRTGLAGHEQYFGPGTRLTVT.

The J gene is TRBJ1-1, the V gene TRBV9, with D unclear. The ends were cut back, 1 base at V and 5 bases at J, with 12 bases in the middle. The CDR3 consists of 14 residues. Germline V gives CDR1 SGDLS, CDR2 YYNGEE. This chain's CDR3 is CASSVSSQETEAFF. CDR3 nucleotides: TGTGCCAGCAGCGTAAGCAGTCAGGAGACTGAAGCTTTCTTT.

This clone was found once. V usage is TRBV28 and J usage is TRBJ1-1; D remains unclear. Looked up from germline, CDR1 is MDHEN and CDR2 is SYDVKM. The CDR3 is made up of 15 amino acids. V was cut by 3 bases and J by 4 bases, with 15 bases left in between. CDR3 DNA sequence: TGTGCCAGCAGTTTCTCTGGTAGTTCGGGCACTGAAGCTTTCTTT. Its translation is CASSFSGSSGTEAFF.